This T cell receptor (delta chain) stems from a study of gamma-delta T cells after stem cell transplantation. This clone was seen only a few times. TCRdb shows a much larger clone's protein in place of this DNA's translation, and the two differ at residue 10, likely through a read error; the protein shown is translated from the DNA. TCRdb reprocessed the RT-PCR reads using CATT. The sample includes approximately 3,000 delta-chain clones, 2.5% of them seen just once. The germline V gene has CDR1 GEAIGNYY and CDR2 EKD. The V segment lost 3 bases and the J segment 0 bases; nucleotides outside the gene matches: 7. The CDR3 runs to 16 residues.

The sample consisted of gamma-delta T cells. This chain joins TRDV2 and TRDJ1; TRDD3 agrees at 9 bases. This TCR was sampled from a human donor. It is not recorded whose cells these are; they may come from a transplant donor. CDR3 in amino acids: CACDPLLGEHTDKLIF. DNA of the CDR3: TGTGCCTGTGACCCCCTACTGGGGGAGCACACCGATAAACTCATCTTT.